This T cell receptor (beta chain) was profiled in a study of early T cells in non-severe SARS-CoV-2 infection. Study results and limitations: VDJdb matches were skewed toward anti-spike CD8 T cell responses.

TCRdb reprocessed the 5' RACE reads via MiXCR and lists one record per CDR3 protein. Here the sample spans approximately 50,000 distinct CDR3 sequences, 8.2% being singletons. This clonotype was seen more than once but under ten times. Its antigen is unidentified. Germline CDR1 reads MDHEN; CDR2 reads SYDVKM. This CDR3 contains 15 residues. Losses at the gene ends were 5 bases for V and 2 bases for J; bases not matched to a gene: 8. Sequencing input: whole blood. The rearrangement uses TRBV28 and TRBJ2-7; 8 bases fit TRBD2. The receptor was isolated from an adult who was a healthcare worker with PCR-confirmed SARS-CoV-2 infection or an uninfected control (not recorded which). Written as DNA, the CDR3 is TGTGCCAGCAGTGAAGTTAGCGGGATCCCCTACGAGCAGTACTTC. This codes for CASSEVSGIPYEQYF. The whole variable domain, filled in from reference TRBV28 and TRBJ2-7, reads DVKVTQSSRYLVKRTGEKVFLECVQDMDHENMFWYRQDPGLGLRLIYFSYDVKMKEKGDIPEGYSVSREKKERFSLILESASTNQTSMYLCASSEVSGIPYEQYFGPGTRLTVT.